Presented here are 18 T cell receptor beta chains from one specimen sequenced in a study of blood T cell repertoires in COVID-19. Repertoires were generated with immunoSEQ multiplex PCR, while TCRdb's copy carries only in-frame clones and drops some. The sample contains 250,000 or so clones, around 88% of which appear only once. Input material: peripheral blood. These receptors originate from a woman between 25 and 40 years old with COVID-19, enrolled during active disease.

The rearrangement joins TRBV7-2 to TRBJ2-7; perhaps TRBD2 as D (5 bases). The CDR3 spans 14 residues. The V end lost 2 bases, the J end lost 1 base, and 9 bases lay between the germline ends. In germline, CDR1 is SGHTA, CDR2 FQGNSA. CDR3 DNA: TGTGCCAGCAGCTTATCCCCGGGGTCCTACGAGCAGTACTTC. Amino acids: CASSLSPGSYEQYF.

The chain employs TRBV7-9 and TRBJ2-3; TRBD2 agrees at 13 bases. V gave up 5 bases and J gave up 3 bases; unmatched junction bases: 8. Germline-derived CDR1 and CDR2 are SEHNR and FQNEAQ (reference sequence). The CDR3 has 17 residues. CDR3 in amino acids: CASSQGTSGVRTDTQYF. The CDR3 region has the DNA TGTGCCAGCAGCCAAGGGACTAGCGGGGTCCGAACAGATACGCAGTATTTT.

This clone was picked up one time. The chain carries TRBV2 and TRBJ2-7, with 12 bases that match TRBD2. The CDR3 totals 15 residues. The J segment lost 3 bases and the V segment lost 8 bases, leaving 8 bases of the junction unmatched. Per the germline V gene, CDR1 is SNHLY and CDR2 is FYNNEI. The CDR3: CASSSGRAKGYEQYV. CDR3 nucleotides: TGTGCCAGCTCTAGCGGGAGGGCCAAAGGCTACGAGCAGTACGTC.

V usage is TRBV10-3 and J usage is TRBJ1-2; D remains ambiguous. This CDR3 region has 14 residues. CDR1 and CDR2 from the germline V gene are ENHRY and SYGVKD. With 5 bases removed from V and 4 bases from J, the gap between germline ends came to 14 bases. The CDR3 DNA reads as TGTGCCATCAGTCCCCGCGGAGGGAGCTATGGCTACACCTTC. Encoded protein: CAISPRGGSYGYTF.

CDR3 sequence: CASSVGTANTEAFF. For the CDR3, the DNA is TGTGCCAGCAGCGTAGGGACAGCGAACACTGAAGCTTTCTTT. This chain joins TRBV9 and TRBJ1-1, with D maybe TRBD1 (6 bases). The CDR3 has 14 residues. Germline V gene sequence: CDR1 SGDLS, CDR2 YYNGEE. V was clipped by 0 bases and J by 1 base, with 7 bases between them.

V usage is TRBV6-2 or TRBV6-3 and J usage is TRBJ1-6; no firm D call. V was trimmed by 0 bases and J by 8 bases, leaving 11 bases between them. The CDR3 spans 15 residues. Germline CDR1 reads MNHEY; CDR2 reads SVGEGT. The CDR3 nucleotides are TGTGCCAGCAGTTACTCGAACGGGTACGATTCACCCCTCCACTTT. As protein: CASSYSNGYDSPLHF.

V usage is TRBV5-6 and J usage is TRBJ1-5; D unresolved. V shed 3 bases and J shed 6 bases, with 10 bases lying between them. The CDR3 runs 13 residues. Germline-derived CDR1 and CDR2 are SGHDT and YYEEEE. The CDR3 DNA is TGTGCCAGCAGCTATTGGGGAGGTCAGCCCCAGCATTTT. Translated: CASSYWGGQPQHF.

The V call is TRBV6-2 or TRBV6-3, the J call TRBJ1-5; 7 bases line up with TRBD1. The CDR3 has 15 residues. Germline lookup yields CDR1 MNHEY and CDR2 SVGEGT. The V gene end was trimmed by 5 bases and the J gene end by 0 bases; junction bases not matched to a gene: 4. In nucleotides, the CDR3 is TGTGCCAGCAGTCTCCAGGGGGATAGCAATCAGCCCCAGCATTTT. Its translation: CASSLQGDSNQPQHF.

The CDR3, as DNA: TGTGCCATCAGTGAGGGACAGGGGAGCAATCAGCCCCAGCATTTT. Protein: CAISEGQGSNQPQHF. This chain joins TRBV10-3 and TRBJ1-5, with 9 bases lining up with TRBD1. The V gene's germline CDR1 is ENHRY and CDR2 SYGVKD. The CDR3 is made up of 15 amino acids. The junction had 0 bases not matched to a gene; V was cut back by 2 bases and J by 1 base.

The chain is built from TRBV20-1 and TRBJ1-3; D remains unclear. The CDR3 is 13 residues long. The ends were cut back, 5 bases at V and 1 base at J, with 9 bases in the middle. Germline V CDR1 and CDR2: DFQATT, SNEGSKA (reference sequence). The CDR3 sequence: CSACDESGNTIYF. The DNA for the CDR3 is TGCAGTGCTTGTGATGAGTCTGGAAACACCATATATTTT.

The chain recombines TRBV7-2 with TRBJ1-2; D not resolved. Trimming removed 5 bases from V and 1 base from J, with 8 bases in between. The germline V gene encodes CDR1 SGHTA and CDR2 FQGNSA. This CDR3 comprises 13 residues. The CDR3, as DNA: TGTGCCAGCAGCCCTAATGGTAACTATGGCTACACCTTC. This encodes CASSPNGNYGYTF.

The chain is built from TRBV7-2 and TRBJ2-3; 9 nucleotides match TRBD2. The CDR3 totals 16 residues. Germline assignment: CDR1 SGHTA and CDR2 FQGNSA. V was clipped by 1 base and J by 1 base; unmatched bases: 3. Here the CDR3 DNA reads TGTGCCAGCAGCTTAGTTTCTAGCGGGGGCACAGATACGCAGTATTTT. This translates into CASSLVSSGGTDTQYF.

V and J are TRBV5-6 and TRBJ2-1; weak D call: TRBD2 (6 bases). Trimming shortened V by 7 bases and J by 9 bases, and 17 bases separated the two germline ends. The CDR3 runs 13 residues. Germline CDR1 and CDR2: SGHDT and YYEEEE. The CDR3 region has the DNA TGTGCCAGCTCCCCGCTGGGGGGTAGTGAGCAGTTCTTC. As protein: CASSPLGGSEQFF.

The V call is TRBV7-2, the J call TRBJ1-1, with 7 bases that match TRBD1. The CDR3 runs to 17 residues. CDR1 is SGHTA and CDR2 is FQGNSA in the germline V gene. Trimming at V came to 2 bases and at J to 3 bases, leaving 12 bases not matched to a gene. The CDR3 DNA sequence: TGTGCCAGCAGCTTACCAGGACAGGCAAGAAAGGACACTGAAGCTTTCTTT. Translated: CASSLPGQARKDTEAFF.

The rearrangement joins TRBV2 to TRBJ2-7, with D possibly being TRBD2 (6 bases). The V end was cut by 9 bases, the J end by 0 bases, with 15 bases between. Germline V CDR1 and CDR2: SNHLY, FYNNEI. This CDR3 has 14 amino acids. The CDR3 region is CASHPGTFSYEQYF. The CDR3 region has the DNA TGTGCCAGTCACCCCGGGACTTTCTCCTACGAGCAGTACTTC.

The chain couples TRBV3-1 (or the pseudogene TRBV3-2) to TRBJ2-3; 10 bases line up with TRBD2. CDR3 size: 16 residues. Germline V CDR1 and CDR2: LGHDT, YNNKEL (reference sequence). Trimming removed 10 bases from V and 14 bases from J; junction bases left unmatched: 24. The CDR3 spells CANLPKSSGRAGFGYF. The CDR3 nucleotides are TGTGCCAACCTCCCTAAGTCGAGCGGGAGGGCCGGGTTTGGGTATTTT.

The CDR3: CASSQGRDNNEQFF. CDR3 DNA: TGCGCCAGCAGCCAAGGAAGGGACAACAATGAGCAGTTCTTC. This chain joins TRBV4-3 and TRBJ2-1; D is perhaps TRBD1 (6 bases). Trimming cost V 1 base and J 5 bases, with 9 bases left between them. The CDR3 has 14 residues. CDR1 and CDR2 (germline): LGHNA, YSLEER.

The CDR3 sequence is CASSLAGQGNIQYF. CDR3 DNA sequence: TGTGCCAGCAGCTTAGCGGGACAGGGAAACATTCAGTACTTC. J is TRBJ2-4 and V is TRBV7-2, with 9 bases aligning to TRBD1. V lost 0 bases, J lost 6 bases, and 0 bases stayed unmatched. From germline, CDR1 is SGHTA and CDR2 FQGNSA. The CDR3 is 14 amino acids.